Described below is a single T cell receptor beta chain sequence and its context. What it binds is unknown. This entry is derived from a study of shared clonotypes between healthy human individuals. For the study at large: The study used three CD4 naive, three CD4 memory, two CD8 naive and one CD8 memory plate per donor. Study findings and constraints: Sampling covered blood only; tissue repertoires likely differ. Clonotype sharing levels among donors were expected to vary with sequencing depth.

The data were produced by immunoSEQ multiplex PCR, yet TCRdb's version contains in-frame clones alone and is incomplete. This sample has about 2.2 million clones, with roughly 95% found just once. Selected positively for CCR7 and CD45RO-negative, naive CD8 cells excluded terminally differentiated effector memory CD45RA+ cells. Sequencing was done on a sample of naive CD8+ T cells from PBMCs. The clonotype was recovered from a man aged 18 to 35 in good health. Some clones in this sample may be carry-over from other donors' samples.

This CDR3 is CASSQDSSGVYNEQFF. As DNA, the CDR3 is TGTGCCAGCAGCCAAGATTCTAGCGGAGTCTACAATGAGCAGTTCTTC. The chain has TRBV4-2 and TRBJ2-1; 7 bases map to TRBD2. J was trimmed by 3 bases and V by 0 bases; bases with no gene match: 5. Germline values: CDR1 LGHNA, CDR2 YNFKEQ. There are 16 residues in the CDR3.